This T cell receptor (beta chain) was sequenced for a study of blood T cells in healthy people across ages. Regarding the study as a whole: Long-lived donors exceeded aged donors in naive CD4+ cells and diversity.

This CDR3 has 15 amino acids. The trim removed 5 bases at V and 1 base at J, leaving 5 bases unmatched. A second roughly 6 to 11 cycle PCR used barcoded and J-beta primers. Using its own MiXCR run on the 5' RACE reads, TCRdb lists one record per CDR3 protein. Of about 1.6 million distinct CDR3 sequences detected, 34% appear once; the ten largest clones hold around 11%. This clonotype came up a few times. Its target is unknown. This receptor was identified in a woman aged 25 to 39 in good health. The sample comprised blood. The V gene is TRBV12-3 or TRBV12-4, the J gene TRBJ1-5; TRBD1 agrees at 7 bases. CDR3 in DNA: TGTGCCAGCAGTGGTGGACAGGAGAGCAATCAGCCCCAGCATTTT. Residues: CASSGGQESNQPQHF.